Below, 13 T cell receptor beta chains from the same sample are listed, as sequenced in a study of T cell responses to AZD1222 COVID-19 vaccine. The repertoire was sequenced with immunoSEQ multiplex PCR; TCRdb's copy has only in-frame clones and lacks some. The table lists more than 65,000 clones, 70% to 90% of them singletons. Material: peripheral blood, obtained 28 days after the second AZD1222 dose. These receptors were obtained from an adult who received the AZD1222 COVID-19 vaccine.

The chain carries TRBV27 and TRBJ2-1, with TRBD2 as a possible D gene (10 bases). Trimming cost V 7 bases and J 2 bases, with 30 bases left between them. The CDR3 has 20 amino acids. Per germline, CDR1 MNHEY and CDR2 SMNVEV (reference sequence). The CDR3 DNA reads TGTGCCAGCAAGGGACAGGGACTATGGGAGCGGGAGGGCCCCTACAATGAGCAGTTCTTC. Encoded protein: CASKGQGLWEREGPYNEQFF.

CDR3 nucleotides: TGCGCCAGCAGCCGTGCTAGCGAAACTGAGCAGTTCTTC. Protein product: CASSRASETEQFF. The rearrangement uses TRBV4-3 and TRBJ2-1; TRBD2 might be the D (6 bases). Germline-derived CDR1 and CDR2 are LGHNA and YSLEER. This CDR3 is built from 13 residues. V was trimmed by 4 bases and J by 9 bases, leaving 13 bases between them.

The V gene is TRBV6-2 or TRBV6-3, the J gene TRBJ1-1; 7 bases map to TRBD1. This CDR3 is built from 13 residues. Germline lookup yields CDR1 MNHEY and CDR2 SVGEGT. V dropped 2 bases and J dropped 4; count of bases not matched to a gene: 1. As DNA, the CDR3 is TGTGCCAGCAGTTACCAGGGGGGCACTGAAGCTTTCTTT. Its translation: CASSYQGGTEAFF.

The table lists this clone with a count of one. The V call is TRBV7-9, the J call TRBJ1-4, with a tentative D call TRBD1 (6 bases). The CDR3 extends over 15 amino acids. V was shortened by 3 bases and J by 3 bases, with 11 bases between the two germline ends. Germline-derived CDR1 and CDR2 are SEHNR and FQNEAQ (reference sequence). CDR3 protein: CASSFEGGSNEKLFF. CDR3 coding DNA: TGTGCCAGCAGCTTTGAAGGGGGGTCTAATGAAAAACTGTTTTTT. Filled out from reference TRBV7-9 and TRBJ1-4, the complete variable domain reads DTGVSQNPRHKITKRGQNVTFRCDPISEHNRLYWYRQTLGQGPEFLTYFQNEAQLEKSRLLSDRFSAERPKGSFSTLEIQRTEQGDSAMYLCASSFEGGSNEKLFFGSGTQLSVL.

The rearrangement uses TRBV5-4 and TRBJ2-7; maybe TRBD1 (5 bases). The V and J ends lost 1 base and 0 bases respectively, with 8 bases between them. Germline V gene sequence: CDR1 SGHNT, CDR2 YYREEE (reference sequence). There are 14 residues in the CDR3. The CDR3 loop reads CASSLSQGSYEQYF. The CDR3 DNA reads as TGTGCCAGCAGCTTGAGTCAGGGCTCCTACGAGCAGTACTTC. The variable domain in full, completed from reference TRBV5-4 and TRBJ2-7, reads ETGVTQSPTHLIKTRGQQVTLRCSSQSGHNTVSWYQQALGQGPQFIFQYYREEENGRGNFPPRFSGLQFPNYSSELNVNALELDDSALYLCASSLSQGSYEQYFGPGTRLTVT.

The V gene is TRBV7-6, the J gene TRBJ1-1, with a possible D match to TRBD1 (5 bases). V was cut by 0 bases and J by 1 base, with 12 bases left in between. CDR1 and CDR2 (germline): SGHVS, FNYEAQ. This CDR3 is built from 16 residues. The CDR3 is CASSLAVAGWNTEAFF. For the CDR3, the DNA is TGTGCCAGCAGCTTAGCGGTCGCAGGGTGGAACACTGAAGCTTTCTTT.

The chain carries TRBV7-2 and TRBJ1-2; unclear D gene. Deletions cut 7 bases from V and 2 bases from J, with 14 bases between. Germline CDR1 is SGHTA and CDR2 is FQGNSA. The CDR3 covers 14 residues. The CDR3 region has the DNA TGTGCCAGCACTAGGACGGTGGCGAACTATGGCTACACCTTC. Residues: CASTRTVANYGYTF.

This clone was found once. This chain connects TRBV7-6 to TRBJ2-7; 10 bases agree with TRBD1. Trimming removed 7 bases from V and 3 bases from J; junction bases left unmatched: 6. Germline V gives CDR1 SGHVS, CDR2 FNYEAQ. The CDR3 has 14 amino acids. The CDR3 loop is CASTPGTGVYEQYF. CDR3 nucleotide sequence: TGTGCCAGCACCCCCGGGACAGGGGTCTACGAGCAGTACTTC.

The chain links TRBV28 to TRBJ1-6; perhaps TRBD1 as D (6 bases). Germline CDR1 is MDHEN and CDR2 is SYDVKM. Deletions cut 8 bases from V and 1 base from J, with 15 bases between. The CDR3 contains 16 residues. CDR3 bases: TGTGCCAGCCAACGCGGGGGGGCTTCCTATAATTCACCCCTCCACTTT. This codes for CASQRGGASYNSPLHF.

This clone was seen more than once but under ten times. Mismatch with germline at one junction end may stem from a read error. The chain recombines TRBV6-5 with TRBJ1-5; the D is unclear. The germline V gene encodes CDR1 MNHEY and CDR2 SVGAGI. The CDR3 is 11 amino acids. For the CDR3, the DNA is TGTGCCAGCGGTTACAATCAGCCCCAGCATTTT. Translation: CASGYNQPQHF.

This clone was detected only once. The V call is TRBV18, the J call TRBJ1-5, with a possible D match to TRBD1 (6 bases). The CDR3 is made up of 12 amino acids. Trimming stripped 0 bases from V and 10 bases from J, with 7 bases between. Germline values: CDR1 KGHSH, CDR2 LQKENI. The CDR3 sequence: CASSPPGAPQHF. The CDR3 DNA reads as TGTGCCAGCTCACCACCGGGGGCTCCCCAGCATTTT.

The gene calls are TRBV5-4 and TRBJ1-2; TRBD1 matches at 7 bases. Losses at the gene ends were 2 bases for V and 5 bases for J; bases not matched to a gene: 6. The CDR3 has 14 residues. CDR1 and CDR2 from the germline V gene are SGHNT and YYREEE (reference sequence). The CDR3 DNA is TGTGCCAGCAGCTTTGGACAGGCATTATATGGCTACACCTTC. This codes for CASSFGQALYGYTF.

The chain couples TRBV18 to TRBJ1-2; D unresolved. CDR3 length equals 15 residues. V lost 3 bases, J lost 3 bases, and 14 bases lay in between. Germline CDR1 reads KGHSH; CDR2 reads LQKENI. CDR3 protein: CASSPPNFWDYGYTF. In DNA form, the CDR3 reads TGTGCCAGCTCACCTCCCAACTTCTGGGACTATGGCTACACCTTC.